One sample yielded the 19 T cell receptor beta chains listed below, sequenced in a study of cytomegalovirus exposure and HLA in healthy donors. The study ran its PCR with 60 Vbeta and 13 Jbeta primers. TCRdb keeps only in-frame clones here, not all; method: immunoSEQ multiplex PCR. The sample spans roughly 74,000 clones; the ten largest clones claim 6.5% to 8.5%. The sequenced sample was PBMCs. These receptor sequences come from a female donor in good health and CMV-seropositive.

CDR3 residues: CASSSGSDTQYF. Here the CDR3 DNA reads TGCGCCAGCAGCTCCGGTTCAGATACGCAGTATTTT. The chain joins TRBV5-1 to TRBJ2-3; D gene unclear. The ends were cut back, 3 bases at V and 4 bases at J, with 6 bases in the middle. This CDR3 is built from 12 residues. CDR1 is SGHRS and CDR2 is YFSETQ in the germline V gene.

The rearrangement links TRBV6-1 to TRBJ2-7; D remains ambiguous. The CDR3 runs 10 residues. With 5 bases removed from V and 4 bases from J, the gap between germline ends came to 3 bases. CDR1 MNHNS and CDR2 SASEGT come from the germline V gene. The CDR3 sequence is CASSTYEQYF. CDR3 sequence (DNA): TGTGCCAGCAGTACTTACGAGCAGTACTTC.

V gene TRBV15 combines with J gene TRBJ2-3; D is possibly TRBD2 (6 bases). The ends were cut back, 3 bases at V and 4 bases at J, with 14 bases in the middle. Germline V gene data show CDR1 as LNHNV and CDR2 as YYDKDF (reference sequence). The CDR3 has 15 residues. Here the CDR3 DNA reads TGTGCCACCAGCAGCTCCGGGAGTTGGGCAGATACGCAGTATTTT. Protein product: CATSSSGSWADTQYF.

The chain recombines TRBV20-1 with TRBJ1-2; D unclear. The V and J ends lost 4 bases and 7 bases respectively, with 4 bases between them. This CDR3 comprises 9 residues. Germline CDR1 DFQATT, CDR2 SNEGSKA (reference sequence). CDR3 nucleotide sequence: TGCAGTGCTAACGGTGGCTACACCTTC. Translating it yields CSANGGYTF.

V is TRBV28 and J is TRBJ2-5; 9 bases align to TRBD1. The germline CDR1 and CDR2 sequences are MDHEN and SYDVKM. This CDR3 has 14 amino acids. V gave up 5 bases and J gave up 5 bases; unmatched junction bases: 6. The CDR3 sequence is CASSTGGAEETQYF. In nucleotides, the CDR3 is TGTGCCAGCAGTACAGGGGGCGCGGAGGAGACCCAGTACTTC.

This chain uses TRBV7-9 with TRBJ2-5; 7 bases are a match to TRBD1. CDR3 length equals 15 residues. CDR1 and CDR2 (germline): SEHNR, FQNEAQ (reference sequence). J lost 4 bases, V lost 5 bases, and 10 bases had no gene match. CDR3 in DNA: TGTGCCAGCAGCCGGGCGGACAGGTCGACAGAGACCCAGTACTTC. Protein product: CASSRADRSTETQYF.

With regard to this clone: The junction differs from germline at one of its ends, possibly a read error. The chain uses TRBV7-8 and TRBJ2-3; possibly TRBD1 for D (5 bases). Germline V gene lookup returns CDR1 SGHVS and CDR2 FQNEAQ. The length of the CDR3 is 18 residues. CDR3 loop: CARRFSETEPEDTDTQYF. The DNA of the CDR3 is TGTGCCCGCAGGTTCAGCGAGACAGAGCCTGAGGACACAGATACGCAGTATTTT.

The gene calls are TRBV9 and TRBJ1-3; the D is unclear. The length of the CDR3 is 13 residues. Per germline, CDR1 SGDLS and CDR2 YYNGEE. Deletions cut 5 bases from V and 4 bases from J, with 10 bases between. CDR3 DNA sequence: TGTGCCAGCAGTGAGGTAGGAGGAAACACCATATATTTT. Protein sequence: CASSEVGGNTIYF.

This chain joins TRBV4-3 and TRBJ2-7; 8 nucleotides line up with TRBD2. Unmatched junction bases numbered 2, after V lost 4 bases and J lost 3 bases. This CDR3 has 13 amino acids. CDR1 LGHNA and CDR2 YSLEER come from the germline V gene. The CDR3 DNA reads TGCGCCAGCAGCCGCAGCGGGGGCTACGAGCAGTACTTC. It translates to CASSRSGGYEQYF.

J is TRBJ1-5 and V is TRBV6-6, with 8 bases fitting TRBD1. The CDR3 covers 14 residues. CDR1 is MNHNY and CDR2 is SVGAGI in the germline V gene (reference sequence). Trimming cost V 7 bases and J 7 bases; bases outside gene matches: 9. The CDR3: CASTDSTGAQPQHF. In DNA, the CDR3 is TGTGCCAGCACGGACTCGACAGGGGCACAGCCCCAGCATTTT.

The chain has TRBV18 and TRBJ2-3; 9 bases map to TRBD1. The V gene end was trimmed by 4 bases and the J gene end by 1 base; junction bases not matched to a gene: 3. This CDR3 spans 15 amino acids. Germline assignment: CDR1 KGHSH and CDR2 LQKENI. The CDR3 region has the DNA TGTGCCAGCTCACGAGGGACAGGGCGCACAGATACGCAGTATTTT. Its protein product is CASSRGTGRTDTQYF.

The chain carries TRBV19 and TRBJ2-1; D possibly corresponds to TRBD2 (6 bases). V lost 3 bases and J lost 2, with 14 bases in between. In germline, CDR1 is LNHDA, CDR2 SQIVND (reference sequence). The CDR3 loop spans 16 amino acids. The CDR3 region is CASSIPLARTYNEQFF. The CDR3 DNA is TGTGCCAGTAGTATCCCACTAGCCCGCACCTACAATGAGCAGTTCTTC.

This chain links TRBV30 with TRBJ1-4, with 9 bases aligning to TRBD1. Germline loops: CDR1 GTSNPN, CDR2 SVGIG (reference sequence). The CDR3 consists of 14 residues. Germline trimming cut 2 bases from V and 5 bases from J; bases unmatched to any gene: 3. The CDR3 DNA is TGTGCCTGGAGTTTCGGGACAGGGAATGAAAAACTGTTTTTT. Amino acids: CAWSFGTGNEKLFF.

This chain joins TRBV25-1 and TRBJ1-6; unclear D gene. Deletions cut 3 bases from V and 7 bases from J, with 13 bases between. Germline assignment: CDR1 MGHDK and CDR2 SYGVNS. The CDR3 is 15 residues long. The CDR3 protein is CASSERVGSNSPLHF. Here the CDR3 DNA reads TGTGCCAGCAGTGAGCGGGTGGGATCCAATTCACCCCTCCACTTT.

The gene calls are TRBV18 and TRBJ1-5, with D possibly TRBD1 on 5 matching bases. The V gene lost 5 bases and the J gene lost 1 base, with 18 bases spanning the gap. The length of the CDR3 is 17 residues. CDR1 is KGHSH, CDR2 LQKENI, per germline. The CDR3 DNA reads TGTGCCAGCTCATCGGGACTGGGGCAAGGGAGCAATCAGCCCCAGCATTTT. Residues: CASSSGLGQGSNQPQHF.

V and J are TRBV10-3 and TRBJ2-3; D is unresolved. The CDR3 has 15 residues. The germline V gene has CDR1 ENHRY and CDR2 SYGVKD. Trimming took off 6 bases at V and 0 bases at J, with 13 bases between the two ends. The DNA of the CDR3 is TGTGCCATCAGCCCAGACACACCTAGCACAGATACGCAGTATTTT. Residues: CAISPDTPSTDTQYF.

This chain links TRBV30 with TRBJ1-1, with a weak D call TRBD1 (5 bases). Germline values: CDR1 GTSNPN, CDR2 SVGIG (reference sequence). The CDR3 covers 14 residues. Trimming pared 3 bases from V and 4 bases from J, leaving 15 bases between. Here the CDR3 DNA reads TGTGCCTGGAGAACGGGGGGGGAGGGCACTGAAGCTTTCTTT. This encodes CAWRTGGEGTEAFF.

This chain connects TRBV5-1 to TRBJ2-3; 11 bases are a match to TRBD2. This CDR3 has 19 residues. Germline V gene sequence: CDR1 SGHRS, CDR2 YFSETQ. V lost 5 bases and J lost 3; bases outside the gene matches: 17. The chain's CDR3 is CASRVTPSGGFGGTDTQYF. As DNA, the CDR3 is TGCGCCAGCAGGGTGACCCCTAGCGGGGGGTTCGGGGGAACAGATACGCAGTATTTT.

The genes are TRBV6-5 and TRBJ1-3, with TRBD1 matching over 7 bases. CDR1 and CDR2 from the germline V gene are MNHEY and SVGAGI. Germline trimming cut 5 bases from V and 2 bases from J; bases unmatched to any gene: 6. The CDR3 totals 15 residues. The CDR3 DNA is TGTGCCAGCAGTCCTGACAGGGCAGCTGGAAACACCATATATTTT. This gives the protein CASSPDRAAGNTIYF.